These 15 T cell receptor beta chains were all obtained from the same sample, sequenced in a study of Ad26.COV2.S vaccination and SARS-CoV-2 variants. The repertoire was sequenced with immunoSEQ multiplex PCR; TCRdb's copy has only in-frame clones and lacks some. The data show about 390,000 clones, roughly nine tenths seen once. Noted treatment: roughly 20 received Ad26.COV2.S at low or high dose, single or two shots; about 5 received placebo; per-sample allocation not given. The samples date from day 63 after the first vaccine or placebo injection. This specimen consisted of peripheral blood, obtained in a trial of Ad26.COV2.S vaccine versus placebo. The receptors derive from a person between 18 and 59 years old who received the Ad26.COV2.S COVID-19 vaccine or a placebo.

This chain uses TRBV6-5 with TRBJ1-4; D might be TRBD1 (6 bases). Trimming removed 2 bases at V and 8 bases at J, with 12 bases between. This CDR3 spans 14 amino acids. Germline V lookup: CDR1 MNHEY, CDR2 SVGAGI. The CDR3: CASSYNRDSEKLFF. The CDR3 DNA sequence: TGTGCCAGCAGTTACAACAGGGATTCCGAAAAACTGTTTTTT.

CDR3 sequence reads: CASSYPLIPGNIQYF. Written as DNA, the CDR3 is TGTGCCAGCAGTTACCCGCTTATACCAGGAAACATTCAGTACTTC. J is TRBJ2-4 and V is TRBV6-2 or TRBV6-3, with no clear D. The CDR3 covers 15 residues. The V gene lost 2 bases and the J gene lost 6 bases, with 14 bases spanning the gap. In germline, CDR1 is MNHEY, CDR2 SVGEGT.

The CDR3 spells CASKTGALNTEAFF. CDR3 in DNA: TGTGCCAGCAAGACAGGGGCCCTGAACACTGAAGCTTTCTTT. V and J are TRBV3-1 (or the pseudogene TRBV3-2) and TRBJ1-1; 8 bases fit TRBD1. The CDR3 is 14 amino acids. Germline V gene data show CDR1 as LGHDT and CDR2 as YNNKEL (reference sequence). Losses at the gene ends were 7 bases for V and 0 bases for J; bases not matched to a gene: 4.

This clone was seen a single time. The chain has TRBV24-1 and TRBJ1-6; D ambiguous. The CDR3 contains 13 residues. CDR1 KGHDR and CDR2 SFDVKD come from the germline V gene. V dropped 4 bases and J dropped 13 bases, with 13 bases sitting between them. In nucleotides, the CDR3 is TGTGCCACCAGTGACCCCGGACCGCTTCCCCTCCACTTT. This encodes CATSDPGPLPLHF.

The chain joins TRBV28 to TRBJ1-2; 7 bases map to TRBD1. This CDR3 has 15 amino acids. Trimming took 11 bases from V and 9 from J; bases not matched to a gene: 21. Germline-derived CDR1 and CDR2 are MDHEN and SYDVKM. The CDR3 region is CAAAGLPQGIESYTF. In DNA form, the CDR3 reads TGTGCCGCTGCGGGGCTCCCACAGGGGATTGAAAGCTACACCTTC.

The chain recombines TRBV23-1 with TRBJ1-5; 7 positions agree with TRBD1. TRBV23-1 is an open reading frame, and its role is uncertain. The length of the CDR3 is 16 residues. The V gene end was trimmed by 2 bases and the J gene end by 5 bases; junction bases not matched to a gene: 9. The CDR3 reads CASSQTVDRMDQPQHF. CDR3 bases: TGCGCCAGCAGTCAAACTGTGGACAGGATGGATCAGCCCCAGCATTTT.

A single count supports this clone. The chain couples TRBV5-4 to TRBJ1-6; D is unclear. Trimming left V 4 bases short and J 4 bases short, with 12 bases between. Per germline, CDR1 SGHNT and CDR2 YYREEE (reference sequence). CDR3 length equals 15 residues. The CDR3 spells CASSRRFQYNSPLHF. The CDR3 DNA sequence: TGTGCCAGCAGCCGACGGTTTCAGTATAATTCACCCCTCCACTTT.

The gene calls are TRBV18 and TRBJ1-1; D possibly corresponds to TRBD1 (5 bases). The V and J ends lost 3 bases and 3 bases respectively, with 14 bases between them. The CDR3 totals 15 residues. CDR1 is KGHSH and CDR2 is LQKENI in the germline V gene. CDR3 in DNA: TGTGCCAGCTCACCGTCCCGACAGTTCGACACTGAAGCTTTCTTT. This sequence encodes CASSPSRQFDTEAFF. The whole variable domain, filled in from reference TRBV18 and TRBJ1-1, reads NAGVMQNPRHLVRRRGQEARLRCSPMKGHSHVYWYRQLPEEGLKFMVYLQKENIIDESGMPKERFSAEFPKEGPSILRIQQVVRGDSAAYFCASSPSRQFDTEAFFGQGTRLTVV.

The J gene is TRBJ2-1, the V gene TRBV12-3 or TRBV12-4; 8 bases are a match to TRBD2. This CDR3 spans 13 amino acids. Losses at the gene ends were 8 bases for V and 6 bases for J; bases not matched to a gene: 6. The CDR3 DNA reads as TGTGCCAGCGCGGGACTAGGCCTCAATGAGCAGTTCTTC. Translated: CASAGLGLNEQFF.

V is TRBV12-3 or TRBV12-4 and J is TRBJ1-3; D not resolved. V was cut by 8 bases and J by 0 bases, with 5 bases left in between. This CDR3 is built from 12 residues. Here the CDR3 DNA reads TGTGCCAGCTGCAGCTCTGGAAACACCATATATTTT. Its translation: CASCSSGNTIYF.

The chain's CDR3 is CASDRGGTEAFF. The CDR3 coding sequence is TGTGCCAGCGACAGGGGAGGCACTGAAGCTTTCTTT. The V gene is TRBV25-1, the J gene TRBJ1-1; TRBD1 matches 8 bases. The CDR3 has 12 amino acids. From germline, CDR1 is MGHDK and CDR2 SYGVNS. The J segment lost 4 bases and the V segment lost 8 bases, leaving 3 bases of the junction unmatched.

This chain's CDR3 is CASSIIGRRERVLYEQFF. The CDR3 nucleotides are TGTGCCAGTAGTATAATTGGTCGGCGGGAGAGGGTCTTGTATGAGCAGTTCTTC. V gene TRBV19 combines with J gene TRBJ2-1; 7 nucleotides line up with TRBD2. With V trimmed by 2 bases and J by 8 bases, 18 bases remained unmatched. The germline gives CDR1 LNHDA, CDR2 SQIVND (reference sequence). The CDR3 contains 18 residues.

The chain employs TRBV10-2 and TRBJ2-5; tentatively, D is TRBD1 (6 bases). In germline, CDR1 is WSHSY, CDR2 SAAADI. The CDR3 covers 14 residues. The V gene lost 2 bases and the J gene lost 5 bases, with 12 bases spanning the gap. CDR3 sequence reads: CASSETGRTETQYF. DNA of the CDR3: TGCGCCAGCAGTGAGACAGGGCGTACGGAGACCCAGTACTTC.

This clone was observed once. The J gene is TRBJ2-1, the V gene TRBV3-1 (or the pseudogene TRBV3-2); 8 bases line up with TRBD2. The V segment lost 0 bases and the J segment 4 bases; nucleotides outside the gene matches: 2. CDR1 is LGHDT, CDR2 YNNKEL, per germline (reference sequence). CDR3 length: 15 residues. The CDR3 nucleotides read TGTGCCAGCAGCCAAGAGGCTAGCGGGTACAATGAGCAGTTCTTC. This encodes CASSQEASGYNEQFF.

The chain employs TRBV12-5 and TRBJ2-7; D is undetermined. V was pared by 0 bases and J by 2 bases, with 14 bases between. This CDR3 comprises 16 residues. Germline lookup yields CDR1 LGHNT and CDR2 FRNRAP. In nucleotides, the CDR3 is TGTGCTAGTGGTTTGGTATTCGGGCAGAATACCTACGAGCAGTACTTC. Translated: CASGLVFGQNTYEQYF.